One and the same sample provided the 17 T cell receptor beta chains below, sequenced in a study of identical twins (dated by TCRdb to 2015 to 2016). To prepare the library, 5' RACE was applied. The listed sequencing device is Illumina HiSeq 2000. TCRdb applied fastp at Q25 and MiXCR to the public reads, then kept only in-frame beta chains. Duplicate CDR3 protein sequences are folded into a single record with the most common DNA and genes. Within this sample are about 890,000 distinct CDR3 sequences, with roughly 12% of them counted one time only. Around 1.5% of the sample rests with the top ten. The same data also went into a second study, on yellow fever vaccine responses in identical twins.

The source material was PBMCs. The receptors shown here come from a woman in her late teens or twenties in good health.

This clonotype was detected only a few times. This chain uses TRBV7-8 with TRBJ2-7, with D possibly being TRBD1 (6 bases). The CDR3 spans 16 residues. The ends were cut back, 0 bases at V and 0 bases at J, with 12 bases in the middle. From germline, CDR1 is SGHVS and CDR2 FQNEAQ. The CDR3 here is CASSLAVTGNSYEQYV. CDR3 in DNA: TGTGCCAGCAGCTTAGCTGTGACAGGCAACTCCTACGAGCAGTACGTC.

This clonotype was detected ten times or more. This chain joins TRBV20-1 and TRBJ2-5; perhaps TRBD2 as D (6 bases). Germline loops: CDR1 DFQATT, CDR2 SNEGSKA (reference sequence). The ends were cut back, 1 base at V and 0 bases at J, with 15 bases in the middle. The CDR3 spans 16 residues. CDR3 residues: CSARGGDRRHQETQYF. CDR3 sequence (DNA): TGCAGTGCTAGAGGCGGGGACCGAAGACACCAAGAGACCCAGTACTTC.

This clonotype was counted only a few times. The V gene is TRBV29-1, the J gene TRBJ2-3; TRBD2 matches 10 bases. This CDR3 is built from 15 residues. V gave up 0 bases and J gave up 1 base; unmatched junction bases: 1. In germline, CDR1 is SQVTM, CDR2 ANQGSEA. The CDR3 nucleotides read TGCAGCGTTGAAGAGAGCGGGAGGGGCACAGATACGCAGTATTTT. Residues: CSVEESGRGTDTQYF.

The V call is TRBV24-1, the J call TRBJ1-1; 12 positions agree with TRBD1. The junction had 4 bases not matched to a gene; V was cut back by 4 bases and J by 8 bases. CDR3 length equals 14 residues. The germline gives CDR1 KGHDR, CDR2 SFDVKD. CDR3 sequence: CATSEGQGAREAFF. The CDR3 nucleotides read TGTGCCACCAGTGAGGGACAGGGGGCGAGGGAAGCTTTCTTT.

This clonotype was observed a handful of times. The V gene is TRBV15, the J gene TRBJ1-1, with D possibly TRBD1 on 5 matching bases. Trimming removed 2 bases at V and 5 bases at J, with 12 bases between. The CDR3 totals 14 residues. Germline assignment: CDR1 LNHNV and CDR2 YYDKDF (reference sequence). The CDR3 DNA is TGTGCCACCAGCAGATCTCGGGGCTCAACTGAAGCTTTCTTT. Protein sequence: CATSRSRGSTEAFF. Full variable domain (missing parts from reference TRBV15 and TRBJ1-1): DAMVIQNPRYQVTQFGKPVTLSCSQTLNHNVMYWYQQKSSQAPKLLFHYYDKDFNNEADTPDNFQSRRPNTSFCFLDIRSPGLGDTAMYLCATSRSRGSTEAFFGQGTRLTVV.

In its sample, this clonotype was seen a few times. The J gene is TRBJ1-6, the V gene TRBV4-1; D gene ambiguous. Germline values: CDR1 MGHRA, CDR2 YSYEKL. The V end lost 3 bases, the J end lost 8 bases, and 14 bases lay between the germline ends. The CDR3 extends over 15 amino acids. The CDR3, as DNA: TGCGCCAGCAGCCACCCGGACGGGGTTTATTCACCCCTCCACTTT. Amino acid sequence: CASSHPDGVYSPLHF.

J is TRBJ2-3 and V is TRBV11-2; maybe TRBD1 (6 bases). V was shortened by 1 base and J by 5 bases, with 13 bases between the two germline ends. The germline CDR1 and CDR2 sequences are SGHAT and FQNNGV. The CDR3 sequence is 15 residues long. CDR3 protein: CASSLVSQGIDTQYF. CDR3 DNA: TGTGCCAGCAGCTTAGTTTCGCAGGGGATAGATACGCAGTATTTT.

The V call is TRBV7-9, the J call TRBJ1-2; no definite D call. Trimming removed 4 bases at V and 2 bases at J, with 14 bases between. Per the germline V gene, CDR1 is SEHNR and CDR2 is FQNEAQ (reference sequence). The CDR3 runs 15 residues. CDR3 region: CASSSSGFPNYGYTF. The CDR3 DNA follows: TGTGCCAGCAGCTCATCGGGCTTCCCAAACTATGGCTACACCTTC. Combining the CDR3 with reference TRBV7-9 and TRBJ1-2 gives the whole variable domain DTGVSQNPRHKITKRGQNVTFRCDPISEHNRLYWYRQTLGQGPEFLTYFQNEAQLEKSRLLSDRFSAERPKGSFSTLEIQRTEQGDSAMYLCASSSSGFPNYGYTFGSGTRLTVV.

This chain links TRBV12-3 or TRBV12-4 with TRBJ2-3; D is uncertain. The CDR3 is 15 amino acids. V was shortened by 7 bases and J by 2 bases, with 16 bases between the two germline ends. The DNA for the CDR3 is TGTGCCAGCAAGGCAGCGACCCTTTACACAGATACGCAGTATTTT. Amino acid sequence: CASKAATLYTDTQYF.

This clonotype appeared a few times. This chain joins TRBV7-6 and TRBJ2-3, with TRBD2 as a possible D gene (6 bases). This CDR3 has 15 residues. The germline V gene encodes CDR1 SGHVS and CDR2 FNYEAQ. The V gene lost 6 bases and the J gene lost 1 base, with 14 bases spanning the gap. Written as DNA, the CDR3 is TGTGCCAGCAGTTCGGAAGGGGAGGGCACAGATACGCAGTATTTT. Protein product: CASSSEGEGTDTQYF.

This clonotype has only a few counts. J is TRBJ2-7 and V is TRBV6-1; TRBD2 aligns across 9 bases. CDR1 and CDR2 from the germline V gene are MNHNS and SASEGT. The CDR3 loop spans 15 amino acids. V trimming: 8 bases; J trimming: 4 bases; junction bases outside the gene matches: 12. CDR3: CASWRLASGIYEQYF. The CDR3 DNA is TGTGCCAGCTGGCGCTTGGCTAGCGGGATATACGAGCAGTACTTC.

This clonotype appeared a few times. The chain links TRBV20-1 to TRBJ2-2; TRBD1 is a possible D gene (6 bases). Trimming took off 1 base at V and 1 base at J, with 7 bases between the two ends. CDR3 size: 14 residues. CDR1 and CDR2 from the germline V gene are DFQATT and SNEGSKA (reference sequence). This chain's CDR3 is CSARVQGNTGELFF. The CDR3 nucleotides are TGCAGTGCTAGAGTACAGGGGAACACCGGGGAGCTGTTTTTT.

This clonotype was counted only a few times. The V call is TRBV18, the J call TRBJ2-7; unclear D gene. The CDR3 runs to 13 residues. Trimming pared 3 bases from V and 4 bases from J, leaving 10 bases between. Germline V gives CDR1 KGHSH, CDR2 LQKENI. The chain's CDR3 is CASSPNSNYEQYF. As DNA, the CDR3 is TGTGCCAGCTCACCGAACAGTAATTACGAGCAGTACTTC.

The genes are TRBV15 and TRBJ2-7; D perhaps matches TRBD1 (6 bases). The CDR3 has 15 residues. V lost 0 bases and J 4 bases, leaving 13 bases between the germline ends. Germline V gene sequence: CDR1 LNHNV, CDR2 YYDKDF (reference sequence). The CDR3 region is CATSRDVGAKYEQYF. Here the CDR3 DNA reads TGTGCCACCAGCAGAGATGTGGGGGCTAAATACGAGCAGTACTTC.

This clonotype was detected a few times. The CDR3 nucleotides read TGTGCCAGCAGCCAGGTAGGGGGACTTAGCACAGATACGCAGTATTTT. Protein: CASSQVGGLSTDTQYF. This chain links TRBV3-1 with TRBJ2-3; D tentatively reads TRBD1 or TRBD2 (6 bases each). The CDR3 consists of 16 residues. The V and J ends lost 3 bases and 0 bases respectively, with 13 bases between them. The germline V gene has CDR1 LGHDT and CDR2 YNNKEL (reference sequence).

The V and J genes are TRBV2 and TRBJ1-4; D unclear. The CDR3 length is 15 residues. Looked up from germline, CDR1 is SNHLY and CDR2 is FYNNEI. Trimming removed 5 bases from V and 0 bases from J, with 10 bases in between. The CDR3 sequence is CASSKFAATNEKLFF. The CDR3 DNA is TGTGCCAGCAGTAAATTCGCGGCAACTAATGAAAAACTGTTTTTT.

The genes are TRBV7-9 and TRBJ2-1; a weak D match, TRBD1 (5 bases). Deletions cut 6 bases from V and 10 bases from J, with 13 bases between. Germline V gene sequence: CDR1 SEHNR, CDR2 FQNEAQ (reference sequence). The CDR3 is made up of 12 amino acids. CDR3 sequence reads: CASRPGSGEQFF. CDR3 nucleotide sequence: TGTGCCAGCAGACCAGGGTCCGGAGAGCAGTTCTTC.